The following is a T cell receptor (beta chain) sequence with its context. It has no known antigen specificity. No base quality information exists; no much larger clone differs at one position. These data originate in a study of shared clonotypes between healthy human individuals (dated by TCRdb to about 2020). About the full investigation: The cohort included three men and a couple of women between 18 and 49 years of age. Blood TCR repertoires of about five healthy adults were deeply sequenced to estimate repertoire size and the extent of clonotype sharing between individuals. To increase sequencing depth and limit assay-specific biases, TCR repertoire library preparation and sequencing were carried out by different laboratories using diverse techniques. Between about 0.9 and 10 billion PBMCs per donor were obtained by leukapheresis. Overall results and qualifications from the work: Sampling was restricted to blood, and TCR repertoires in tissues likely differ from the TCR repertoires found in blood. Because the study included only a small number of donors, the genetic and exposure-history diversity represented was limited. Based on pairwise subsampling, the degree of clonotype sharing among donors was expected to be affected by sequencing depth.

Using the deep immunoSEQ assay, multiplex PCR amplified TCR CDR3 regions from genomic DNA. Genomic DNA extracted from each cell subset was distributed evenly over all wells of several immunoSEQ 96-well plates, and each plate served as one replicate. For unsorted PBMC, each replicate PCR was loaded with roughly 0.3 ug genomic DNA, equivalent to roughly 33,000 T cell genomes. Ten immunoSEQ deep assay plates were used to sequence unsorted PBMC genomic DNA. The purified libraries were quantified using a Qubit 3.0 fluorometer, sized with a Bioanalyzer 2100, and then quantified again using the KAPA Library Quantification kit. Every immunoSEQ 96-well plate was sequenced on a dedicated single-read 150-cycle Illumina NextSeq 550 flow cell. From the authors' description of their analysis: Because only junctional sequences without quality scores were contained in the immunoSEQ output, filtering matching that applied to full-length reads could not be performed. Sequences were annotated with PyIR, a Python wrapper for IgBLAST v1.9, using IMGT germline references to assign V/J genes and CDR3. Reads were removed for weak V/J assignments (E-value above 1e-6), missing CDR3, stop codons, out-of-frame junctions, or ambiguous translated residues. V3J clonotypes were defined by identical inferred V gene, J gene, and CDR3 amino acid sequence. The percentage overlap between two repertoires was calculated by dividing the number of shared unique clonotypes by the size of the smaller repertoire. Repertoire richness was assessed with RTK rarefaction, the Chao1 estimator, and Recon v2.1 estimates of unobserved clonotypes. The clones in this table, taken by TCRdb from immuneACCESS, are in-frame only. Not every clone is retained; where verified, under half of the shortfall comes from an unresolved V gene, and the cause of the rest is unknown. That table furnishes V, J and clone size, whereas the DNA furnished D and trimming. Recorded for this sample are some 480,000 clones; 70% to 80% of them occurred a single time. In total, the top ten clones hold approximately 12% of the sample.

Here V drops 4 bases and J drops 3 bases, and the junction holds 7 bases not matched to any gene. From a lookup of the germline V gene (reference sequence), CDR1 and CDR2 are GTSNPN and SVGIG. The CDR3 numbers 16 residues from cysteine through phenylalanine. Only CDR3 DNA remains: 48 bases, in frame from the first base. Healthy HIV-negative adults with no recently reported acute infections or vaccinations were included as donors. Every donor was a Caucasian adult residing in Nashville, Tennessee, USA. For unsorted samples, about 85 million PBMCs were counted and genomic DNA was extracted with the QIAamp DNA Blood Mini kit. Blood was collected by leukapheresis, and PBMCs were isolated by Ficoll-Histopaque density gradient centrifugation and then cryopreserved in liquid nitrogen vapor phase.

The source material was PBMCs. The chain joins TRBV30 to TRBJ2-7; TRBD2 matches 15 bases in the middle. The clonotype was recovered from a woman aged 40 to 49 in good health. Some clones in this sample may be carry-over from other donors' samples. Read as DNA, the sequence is TGTGCCTGGACCCGGGGACTAGCGGGAGGTTTCTACGAGCAGTACTTC. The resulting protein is CAWTRGLAGGFYEQYF.